The 27 T cell receptor beta chains listed next were all sequenced from one sample in a study of T cell repertoires in cytomegalovirus infection. These receptors' targets are unknown. Each CDR3 protein is one row after TCRdb ran MiXCR on the reads. The sample shows 380,000 or so distinct CDR3 sequences, roughly 34% of them seen only once. This specimen consisted of cultured PBMCs, obtained from culture after CMV antigen stimulation. These receptors originate from a human donor in good health (CMV status not recorded). Some clones in this sample may be carry-over from other donors' samples.

This clonotype was seen more than once but under ten times. The chain recombines TRBV28 with TRBJ2-7; the match to TRBD2 covers 9 bases. V trimming: 9 bases; J trimming: 2 bases; junction bases outside the gene matches: 8. Germline-derived CDR1 and CDR2 are MDHEN and SYDVKM. CDR3 size: 14 residues. The CDR3 here is CASPTSGPPYEQYF. The CDR3 bases are TGTGCCAGTCCAACTAGCGGGCCGCCCTACGAGCAGTACTTC.

This clonotype was seen a few times. The chain uses TRBV2 and TRBJ2-6, with 10 positions matching TRBD1. This CDR3 comprises 19 residues. V shed 2 bases and J 2 bases; nucleotides not matched to a gene: 9. The germline CDR1 and CDR2 sequences are SNHLY and FYNNEI. The CDR3 region has the DNA TGTGCCAGCAGTGAAATGCCAAGACAGGGGGCGCCTGGGGCCAACGTCCTGACTTTC. Protein product: CASSEMPRQGAPGANVLTF.

This clonotype was seen more than once but under ten times. In DNA, the CDR3 is TGCAGTGCTATTCGGGACGTGACAGATACGCAGTATTTT. Translating it yields CSAIRDVTDTQYF. The chain joins TRBV20-1 to TRBJ2-3; TRBD1 or TRBD2 may be the D gene (5 bases each). The CDR3 spans 13 residues. The ends were cut back, 4 bases at V and 3 bases at J, with 11 bases in the middle. CDR1 and CDR2 (germline): DFQATT, SNEGSKA (reference sequence).

The rearrangement joins TRBV7-9 to TRBJ1-1, with no clear D. V was shortened by 3 bases and J by 1 base, with 12 bases between the two germline ends. The germline gives CDR1 SEHNR, CDR2 FQNEAQ (reference sequence). The CDR3 loop spans 15 amino acids. In nucleotides, the CDR3 is TGTGCCAGCAGCTTTACCGGAGGGCCGAACACTGAAGCTTTCTTT. Its translation is CASSFTGGPNTEAFF.

V is TRBV30 and J is TRBJ1-1, with 8 bases fitting TRBD1. V trimming: 3 bases; J trimming: 1 base; junction bases outside the gene matches: 13. Germline values: CDR1 GTSNPN, CDR2 SVGIG (reference sequence). This CDR3 has 17 amino acids. CDR3 sequence reads: CAWSIRLRQGKNTEAFF. Written as DNA, the CDR3 is TGTGCCTGGAGCATCAGGTTGAGACAGGGGAAGAACACTGAAGCTTTCTTT.

V and J are TRBV27 and TRBJ2-1; 12 bases match TRBD2. The CDR3 runs to 19 residues. The ends lost 6 bases at V and 0 bases at J; junction bases unmatched: 12. The V gene's germline CDR1 is MNHEY and CDR2 SMNVEV (reference sequence). CDR3 DNA sequence: TGTGCCAGCAGCCCCGGGACTAGCGGGCAAGAAGTCTCCTACAATGAGCAGTTCTTC. Amino acid sequence: CASSPGTSGQEVSYNEQFF.

This chain joins TRBV6-2 or TRBV6-3 and TRBJ2-7, with D perhaps matching TRBD1 or TRBD2 (5 bases each). Trimming removed 5 bases at V and 6 bases at J, with 8 bases between. CDR1 and CDR2 (germline): MNHEY, SVGEGT. This CDR3 has 11 amino acids. As DNA, the CDR3 is TGTGCCAGCAGTAATGGGGGCGAGCAGTACTTC. Amino acids: CASSNGGEQYF.

This clonotype showed up just a few times. The V call is TRBV4-1, the J call TRBJ2-7, with D unclear. V was cut by 0 bases and J by 6 bases, with 9 bases left in between. CDR1 is MGHRA, CDR2 YSYEKL, per germline. The CDR3 loop spans 13 amino acids. The CDR3 DNA is TGCGCCAGCAGCCAAGATCACGGATCCGAGCAGTACTTC. Its protein product is CASSQDHGSEQYF.

This chain joins TRBV7-6 and TRBJ2-5, with D possibly TRBD2 on 6 matching bases. The V end lost 5 bases, the J end lost 2 bases, and 21 bases lay between the germline ends. The CDR3 contains 17 residues. Per germline, CDR1 SGHVS and CDR2 FNYEAQ. CDR3 protein: CASSPPRRADKQETQYF. The CDR3 DNA is TGTGCCAGCAGCCCCCCCCGGAGGGCGGACAAACAAGAGACCCAGTACTTC.

This chain links TRBV7-9 with TRBJ1-5; D uncertain. The CDR3 consists of 15 residues. Trimming took 4 bases from V and 0 from J, leaving 10 bases between them. Germline V gene lookup returns CDR1 SEHNR and CDR2 FQNEAQ (reference sequence). The CDR3 DNA sequence: TGTGCCAGCAGCTACCGCGGGGATAGCAATCAGCCCCAGCATTTT. This sequence encodes CASSYRGDSNQPQHF.

The V gene is TRBV2, the J gene TRBJ2-3; 15 bases map to TRBD2. Trimming at V came to 8 bases and at J to 4 bases, leaving 7 bases not matched to a gene. Germline lookup yields CDR1 SNHLY and CDR2 FYNNEI. The CDR3 runs 16 residues. The CDR3, as DNA: TGTGCCAGCGGTGGGACTAGCGGGGGGTTTTCAGATACGCAGTATTTT. Protein product: CASGGTSGGFSDTQYF.

V is TRBV29-1 and J is TRBJ1-1, with D perhaps matching TRBD1 (5 bases). Germline V gives CDR1 SQVTM, CDR2 ANQGSEA. The CDR3 is 16 amino acids. V was cut by 0 bases and J by 5 bases, with 19 bases left in between. Here the CDR3 DNA reads TGCAGCGTTGAAGATCAGTGGAGGGGTGAGAATACTGAAGCTTTCTTT. Its protein is CSVEDQWRGENTEAFF.

This clonotype was seen a few times. V usage is TRBV5-1 and J usage is TRBJ2-5; D unclear. V was trimmed by 2 bases and J by 2 bases, leaving 4 bases between them. Germline V gene data show CDR1 as SGHRS and CDR2 as YFSETQ. This CDR3 is built from 12 residues. CDR3 DNA sequence: TGCGCCAGCAGCTTAGAGCAAGAGACCCAGTACTTC. Its translation is CASSLEQETQYF. The full variable domain, rest sourced from reference TRBV5-1 and TRBJ2-5, is KAGVTQTPRYLIKTRGQQVTLSCSPISGHRSVSWYQQTPGQGLQFLFEYFSETQRNKGNFPGRFSGRQFSNSRSEMNVSTLELGDSALYLCASSLEQETQYFGPGTRLLVL.

In its sample, this clonotype was seen a few times. This chain connects TRBV6-1 to TRBJ2-3; TRBD1 matches 7 bases. In germline, CDR1 is MNHNS, CDR2 SASEGT. The CDR3 sequence is 16 residues long. J lost 3 bases, V lost 5 bases, and 11 bases had no gene match. In DNA, the CDR3 is TGTGCCAGCAGTCAATTGGACAGGAGTGGGACAGATACGCAGTATTTT. This sequence encodes CASSQLDRSGTDTQYF.

This clonotype was observed a few times. The chain links TRBV5-4 to TRBJ2-1; weak D call: TRBD2 (6 bases). With 0 bases removed from V and 5 bases from J, the gap between germline ends came to 15 bases. CDR1 and CDR2 (germline): SGHNT, YYREEE (reference sequence). This CDR3 comprises 16 residues. The CDR3 bases are TGTGCCAGCAGCTTGGCCGGGGCGGGATCGGACAATGAGCAGTTCTTC. This translates into CASSLAGAGSDNEQFF.

This clonotype has only a few counts. The chain joins TRBV7-2 to TRBJ2-4; perhaps TRBD1 as D (5 bases). This CDR3 is built from 13 residues. Germline values: CDR1 SGHTA, CDR2 FQGNSA. Between the trimmed V and J ends, which lost 3 bases and 7 bases, there was a span of 10 bases. The CDR3 bases are TGTGCCAGCAGCTTGAATAAGGGGAACATTCAGTACTTC. This encodes CASSLNKGNIQYF.

The chain employs TRBV20-1 and TRBJ2-2; D may correspond to TRBD1 or TRBD2 (6 bases each). There are 16 residues in the CDR3. The V end lost 6 bases, the J end lost 4 bases, and 21 bases lay between the germline ends. CDR1 and CDR2 (germline): DFQATT, SNEGSKA (reference sequence). CDR3 amino acids: CSARRGVGAATGELFF. The CDR3 DNA sequence: TGCAGTGCCCGGAGGGGAGTGGGGGCGGCCACCGGGGAGCTGTTTTTT.

The chain employs TRBV9 and TRBJ2-7; no clear D. Looked up from germline, CDR1 is SGDLS and CDR2 is YYNGEE. V lost 0 bases to trimming and J lost 0 bases, with 7 bases between them. CDR3 length equals 14 residues. The CDR3 here is CASSVDVSSYEQYF. The CDR3 DNA reads TGTGCCAGCAGCGTAGATGTTAGCTCCTACGAGCAGTACTTC. Combining the CDR3 with reference TRBV9 and TRBJ2-7 gives the whole variable domain DSGVTQTPKHLITATGQRVTLRCSPRSGDLSVYWYQQSLDQGLQFLIQYYNGEERAKGNILERFSAQQFPDLHSELNLSSLELGDSALYFCASSVDVSSYEQYFGPGTRLTVT.

The gene calls are TRBV7-2 and TRBJ2-5; TRBD1 is a possible D gene (5 bases). The length of the CDR3 is 14 residues. Between the trimmed V and J ends, which lost 5 bases and 5 bases, there was a span of 15 bases. In germline, CDR1 is SGHTA, CDR2 FQGNSA. Written as DNA, the CDR3 is TGTGCCAGCAGCGGTTTAAGCCCAGGGGAGACCCAGTACTTC. It is translated as CASSGLSPGETQYF.

This clonotype was seen repeatedly, ten times or more. V is TRBV7-8 and J is TRBJ2-7; D is uncertain. Germline CDR1 SGHVS, CDR2 FQNEAQ. The CDR3 contains 14 residues. Trimming cost V 4 bases and J 6 bases, with 16 bases left between them. The chain's CDR3 is CASSSELPSGEQYF. The CDR3, as DNA: TGTGCCAGCAGCTCGGAACTACCATCCGGCGAGCAGTACTTC.

This clonotype occurred a few times. The rearrangement links TRBV11-3 to TRBJ2-7; TRBD2 aligns across 11 bases. Trimming at V came to 5 bases and at J to 5 bases, leaving 8 bases not matched to a gene. CDR1 and CDR2 (germline): SGHNT, YENEEA. The CDR3 is 15 amino acids. This CDR3 reads CASSLTSGKSDEQYV. The DNA for the CDR3 is TGTGCCAGCAGCCTGACTAGCGGGAAGTCCGACGAGCAGTACGTC.

This chain's CDR3 is CASSKVGVGNEQFF. The CDR3 DNA sequence: TGTGCCAGTAGTAAGGTCGGAGTCGGCAATGAGCAGTTCTTC. V and J are TRBV19 and TRBJ2-1; no clear D. CDR1 LNHDA and CDR2 SQIVND come from the germline V gene (reference sequence). The V end lost 4 bases, the J end lost 6 bases, and 13 bases lay between the germline ends. The CDR3 covers 14 residues. The variable domain in full, completed from reference TRBV19 and TRBJ2-1, reads DGGITQSPKYLFRKEGQNVTLSCEQNLNHDAMYWYRQDPGQGLRLIYYSQIVNDFQKGDIAEGYSVSREKKESFPLTVTSAQKNPTAFYLCASSKVGVGNEQFFGPGTRLTVL.

This clonotype was observed a few times. The chain links TRBV5-1 to TRBJ2-1, with 7 bases aligning to TRBD2. The CDR3 loop spans 18 amino acids. Germline V gene lookup returns CDR1 SGHRS and CDR2 YFSETQ. Trimming cost V 3 bases and J 9 bases; bases outside gene matches: 21. The CDR3 sequence is CASSSGPRTKRDQAEQFF. The CDR3 DNA reads as TGCGCCAGCAGCTCGGGCCCTAGGACTAAGCGGGATCAAGCTGAGCAGTTCTTC. Filled out from reference TRBV5-1 and TRBJ2-1, the complete variable domain reads KAGVTQTPRYLIKTRGQQVTLSCSPISGHRSVSWYQQTPGQGLQFLFEYFSETQRNKGNFPGRFSGRQFSNSRSEMNVSTLELGDSALYLCASSSGPRTKRDQAEQFFGPGTRLTVL.

This clonotype occurred many times. The chain combines TRBV7-3 with TRBJ2-5; TRBD2 matches 11 bases. V shed 5 bases and J 7 bases; nucleotides not matched to a gene: 9. The V gene's germline CDR1 is SGHTA and CDR2 FQGTGA. The CDR3 has 15 amino acids. The chain's CDR3 is CASSPLAGGVGTQYF. CDR3 in DNA: TGTGCCAGCAGCCCTCTAGCGGGAGGAGTGGGGACCCAGTACTTC.

This rearrangement joins TRBV20-1 to TRBJ1-5, with TRBD1 as a possible D gene (6 bases). Trimming took 0 bases from V and 8 from J, leaving 14 bases between them. The V gene's germline CDR1 is DFQATT and CDR2 SNEGSKA (reference sequence). The CDR3 spans 14 residues. The CDR3 is CSARDLQGLEPQHF. The CDR3 DNA follows: TGCAGTGCTAGAGATTTACAGGGCCTGGAGCCCCAGCATTTT.

V gene TRBV19 combines with J gene TRBJ2-7; 11 nucleotides match TRBD1. Germline CDR1 LNHDA, CDR2 SQIVND (reference sequence). The ends lost 4 bases at V and 4 bases at J; junction bases unmatched: 3. The CDR3 is 14 amino acids. The DNA of the CDR3 is TGTGCCAGTAGTAACGGACAGGGGGCTTACGAGCAGTACTTC. It encodes CASSNGQGAYEQYF.

About this clonotype itself: A much bigger clone sits one base away, suggesting this may be a read error. The V gene is TRBV7-2, the J gene TRBJ2-1, with 10 bases identical to TRBD2. The CDR3 is 18 residues long. The trim removed 3 bases at V and 8 bases at J, leaving 16 bases unmatched. Germline lookup yields CDR1 SGHTA and CDR2 FQGNSA. In DNA, the CDR3 is TGTGCCAGCAGCTTCCCCCGAGGAGGACTAGCGGTAGGTTATGAGCAGTTCTTC. Translated: CASSFPRGGLAVGYEQFF.